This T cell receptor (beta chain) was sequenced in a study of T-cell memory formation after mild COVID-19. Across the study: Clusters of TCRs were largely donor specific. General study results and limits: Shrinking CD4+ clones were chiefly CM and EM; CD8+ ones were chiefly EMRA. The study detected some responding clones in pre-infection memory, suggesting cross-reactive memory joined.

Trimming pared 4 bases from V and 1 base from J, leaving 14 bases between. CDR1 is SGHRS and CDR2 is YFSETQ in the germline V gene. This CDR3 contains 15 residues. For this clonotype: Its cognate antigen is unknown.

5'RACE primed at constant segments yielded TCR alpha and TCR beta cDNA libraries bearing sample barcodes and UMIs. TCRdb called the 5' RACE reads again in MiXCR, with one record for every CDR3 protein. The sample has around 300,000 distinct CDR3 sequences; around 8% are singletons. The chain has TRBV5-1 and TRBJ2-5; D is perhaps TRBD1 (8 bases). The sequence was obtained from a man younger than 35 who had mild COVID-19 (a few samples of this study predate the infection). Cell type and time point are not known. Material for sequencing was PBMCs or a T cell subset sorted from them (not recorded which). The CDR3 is CASSTGGDFQETQYF. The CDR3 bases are TGCGCCAGCAGCACAGGGGGGGACTTCCAAGAGACCCAGTACTTC. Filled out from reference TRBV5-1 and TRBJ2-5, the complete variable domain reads KAGVTQTPRYLIKTRGQQVTLSCSPISGHRSVSWYQQTPGQGLQFLFEYFSETQRNKGNFPGRFSGRQFSNSRSEMNVSTLELGDSALYLCASSTGGDFQETQYFGPGTRLLVL.